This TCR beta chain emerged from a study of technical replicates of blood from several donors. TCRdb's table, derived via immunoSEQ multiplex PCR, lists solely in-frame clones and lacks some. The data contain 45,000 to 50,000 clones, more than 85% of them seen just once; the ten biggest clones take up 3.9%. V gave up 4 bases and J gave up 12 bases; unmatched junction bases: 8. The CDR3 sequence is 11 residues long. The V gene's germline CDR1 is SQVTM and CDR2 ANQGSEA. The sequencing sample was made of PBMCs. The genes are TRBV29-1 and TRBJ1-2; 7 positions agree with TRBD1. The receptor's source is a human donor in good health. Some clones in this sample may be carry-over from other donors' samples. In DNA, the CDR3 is TGCAGCGTTGCGACAGGGATGGGTGACACCTTC. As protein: CSVATGMGDTF. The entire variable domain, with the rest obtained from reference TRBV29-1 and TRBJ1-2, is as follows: SAVISQKPSRDICQRGTSLTIQCQVDSQVTMMFWYRQQPGQSLTLIATANQGSEATYESGFVIDKFPISRPNLTFSTLTVSNMSPEDSSIYLCSVATGMGDTFGSGTRLTVV.